The 28 T cell receptor beta chains reported below all come from one sample, sequenced in a study of long-term antiretroviral therapy in people with HIV. At survey level, the immunoSEQ assay was run in its v3.0 version. Libraries were prepared by immunoSEQ multiplex PCR; TCRdb keeps only in-frame clonotypes and omits some of them. In the table there are more than 15,000 clones, approximately 78% of which are singletons. The input for sequencing was unsorted PBMCs, taken 0.3 years after starting antiretroviral therapy. Every receptor here comes from a man in his late teens or twenties with HIV.

The rearrangement uses TRBV5-6 and TRBJ1-1, with unresolved D. The CDR3 is 16 amino acids. The V end lost 3 bases, the J end lost 3 bases, and 18 bases lay between the germline ends. The V gene's germline CDR1 is SGHDT and CDR2 YYEEEE. The CDR3 spells CASSSGKGPGDTEAFF. In DNA form, the CDR3 reads TGTGCCAGCAGCTCTGGTAAGGGCCCCGGGGACACTGAAGCTTTCTTT.

The chain employs TRBV7-8 and TRBJ1-4, with TRBD1 matching over 8 bases. The germline gives CDR1 SGHVS, CDR2 FQNEAQ. V was pared by 5 bases and J by 2 bases, with 4 bases of the junction left unmatched. The CDR3 covers 15 residues. CDR3 loop: CASSARDRTNEKLFF. Written as DNA, the CDR3 is TGTGCCAGCAGCGCCAGGGACAGGACTAATGAAAAACTGTTTTTT.

The gene calls are TRBV9 and TRBJ2-2, with 7 nucleotides matching TRBD1. V dropped 0 bases and J dropped 1; count of bases not matched to a gene: 0. This CDR3 has 15 residues. CDR1 is SGDLS and CDR2 is YYNGEE in the germline V gene. CDR3 amino acids: CASSVDRGNTGELFF. The DNA for the CDR3 is TGTGCCAGCAGCGTAGACAGGGGGAACACCGGGGAGCTGTTTTTT.

As regards this clone: An end of the junction does not agree with germline; a read error may underlie this. The chain is built from TRBV5-1 and TRBJ1-1, with D possibly TRBD1 on 5 matching bases. Germline CDR1 reads SGHRS; CDR2 reads YFSETQ. This CDR3 is built from 14 residues. CDR3 DNA: TGCGCCAGCAGTTTGGGGGAGGAGTACACTGAAGCTTTCTTT. This encodes CASSLGEEYTEAFF.

The gene calls are TRBV28 and TRBJ2-7; 7 bases align to TRBD1. Germline V lookup: CDR1 MDHEN, CDR2 SYDVKM. The CDR3 totals 14 residues. J lost 3 bases, V lost 3 bases, and 5 bases had no gene match. The DNA of the CDR3 is TGTGCCAGCAGTTTGCCCGGGACAGACTACGAGCAGTACTTC. Translation: CASSLPGTDYEQYF.

This chain links TRBV29-1 with TRBJ2-2; 10 nucleotides align to TRBD1. Looked up from germline, CDR1 is SQVTM and CDR2 is ANQGSEA. The CDR3 loop spans 15 amino acids. V shed 7 bases and J 6 bases; nucleotides not matched to a gene: 11. The CDR3: CSARGGTGVPGELFF. DNA for the CDR3: TGCAGCGCCCGAGGGGGGACAGGGGTCCCCGGGGAGCTGTTTTTT.

V usage is TRBV18 and J usage is TRBJ1-4; D remains unclear. Germline-derived CDR1 and CDR2 are KGHSH and LQKENI. V was pared by 3 bases and J by 0 bases, with 8 bases between. The CDR3 spans 15 residues. CDR3 nucleotide sequence: TGTGCCAGCTCACCCCAGAAGCCAACTAATGAAAAACTGTTTTTT. This translates into CASSPQKPTNEKLFF. The full variable domain, in which reference TRBV18 and TRBJ1-4 provide the parts outside the CDR3, is NAGVMQNPRHLVRRRGQEARLRCSPMKGHSHVYWYRQLPEEGLKFMVYLQKENIIDESGMPKERFSAEFPKEGPSILRIQQVVRGDSAAYFCASSPQKPTNEKLFFGSGTQLSVL.

The chain links TRBV9 to TRBJ2-1; 11 nucleotides match TRBD2. V was pared by 2 bases and J by 6 bases, with 13 bases of the junction left unmatched. Germline assignment: CDR1 SGDLS and CDR2 YYNGEE. The CDR3 is 18 residues long. CDR3 bases: TGTGCCAGCAGCGTCCGGGGGCTAACTAGCGGGGGATTCAATGAGCAGTTCTTC. Amino acids: CASSVRGLTSGGFNEQFF.

The chain recombines TRBV19 with TRBJ1-2, with D possibly TRBD1 on 5 matching bases. The ends were cut back, 5 bases at V and 7 bases at J, with 11 bases in the middle. Germline CDR1 LNHDA, CDR2 SQIVND (reference sequence). The CDR3 is made up of 12 amino acids. The CDR3 region has the DNA TGTGCCAGTAGTCCAGACAGCGGTGGCTACACCTTC. Protein sequence: CASSPDSGGYTF.

The V call is TRBV2, the J call TRBJ1-5, with D perhaps matching TRBD1 (5 bases). V shed 8 bases and J shed 7 bases, with 15 bases lying between them. This CDR3 contains 13 residues. CDR1 SNHLY and CDR2 FYNNEI come from the germline V gene. The CDR3 DNA reads as TGTGCCAGCGGAAGGGATCAGGGACAGCCCCAGCATTTT. Its translation is CASGRDQGQPQHF.

This chain links TRBV10-3 with TRBJ1-4, with TRBD1 matching 8 bases. From germline, CDR1 is ENHRY and CDR2 SYGVKD. Trimming at V came to 8 bases and at J to 8 bases, leaving 7 bases not matched to a gene. The CDR3 length is 13 residues. CDR3 region: CAIQETGEEKLFF. CDR3 sequence (DNA): TGTGCCATCCAGGAGACAGGGGAGGAAAAACTGTTTTTT.

The V gene is TRBV5-4, the J gene TRBJ1-2; possibly TRBD1 for D (6 bases). Germline lookup yields CDR1 SGHNT and CDR2 YYREEE (reference sequence). Trimming shortened V by 0 bases and J by 2 bases, and 8 bases separated the two germline ends. This CDR3 is 14 amino acids long. CDR3 amino acids: CASSLGGANYGYTF. For the CDR3, the DNA is TGTGCCAGCAGCTTGGGGGGGGCGAACTATGGCTACACCTTC. The variable domain in full, completed from reference TRBV5-4 and TRBJ1-2, reads ETGVTQSPTHLIKTRGQQVTLRCSSQSGHNTVSWYQQALGQGPQFIFQYYREEENGRGNFPPRFSGLQFPNYSSELNVNALELDDSALYLCASSLGGANYGYTFGSGTRLTVV.

V and J are TRBV9 and TRBJ1-3; D perhaps matches TRBD1 (5 bases). Germline loops: CDR1 SGDLS, CDR2 YYNGEE. This CDR3 is built from 17 residues. Trimming removed 1 base from V and 0 bases from J, with 14 bases in between. CDR3 amino acids: CASSVSPKDTSGNTIYF. The DNA of the CDR3 is TGTGCCAGCAGCGTAAGCCCCAAGGACACCTCTGGAAACACCATATATTTT.

This CDR3 reads CASSLLRSETQYF. The CDR3, as DNA: TGTGCCAGCAGCTTACTTCGATCGGAGACCCAGTACTTC. The chain uses TRBV7-8 and TRBJ2-5; no clear D. The V and J ends lost 2 bases and 5 bases respectively, with 9 bases between them. Germline CDR1 SGHVS, CDR2 FQNEAQ. This CDR3 has 13 amino acids.

The chain employs TRBV9 and TRBJ2-2, with D unresolved. Trimming took 4 bases from V and 4 from J, leaving 17 bases between them. Germline assignment: CDR1 SGDLS and CDR2 YYNGEE. This CDR3 region has 16 residues. The CDR3 here is CASSTRSRLTTGELFF. CDR3 nucleotide sequence: TGTGCCAGCAGCACCCGGTCCCGACTTACCACCGGGGAGCTGTTTTTT.

CDR3 nucleotides: TGTGCCAGCAGCCCCGGGGGAGGGCCTTCAGGTGATGGCTACACCTTC. It is translated as CASSPGGGPSGDGYTF. The chain links TRBV9 to TRBJ1-2; a weak D match, TRBD1 (5 bases). There are 16 residues in the CDR3. The V end lost 4 bases, the J end lost 6 bases, and 22 bases lay between the germline ends. Germline V gene lookup returns CDR1 SGDLS and CDR2 YYNGEE.

CDR3 DNA sequence: TGTGCCAGCAGCCGGACAGGGGGCGCTGGAAACACCATATATTTT. Translating gives CASSRTGGAGNTIYF. This chain joins TRBV11-2 and TRBJ1-3; 11 bases line up with TRBD1. The CDR3 extends over 15 amino acids. Germline CDR1 reads SGHAT; CDR2 reads FQNNGV. Losses at the gene ends were 5 bases for V and 2 bases for J; bases not matched to a gene: 2. The full variable domain, in which reference TRBV11-2 and TRBJ1-3 provide the parts outside the CDR3, is EAGVAQSPRYKIIEKRQSVAFWCNPISGHATLYWYQQILGQGPKLLIQFQNNGVVDDSQLPKDRFSAERLKGVDSTLKIQPAKLEDSAVYLCASSRTGGAGNTIYFGEGSWLTVV.

By share, this clone ranks as medium-sized. This chain joins TRBV7-3 and TRBJ2-2, with 12 bases aligning to TRBD2. The CDR3 covers 16 residues. The V gene end was trimmed by 3 bases and the J gene end by 6 bases; junction bases not matched to a gene: 5. The germline CDR1 and CDR2 sequences are SGHTA and FQGTGA. CDR3: CASSFPTSGGSGELFF. CDR3 DNA sequence: TGTGCCAGCAGCTTCCCGACTAGCGGGGGTTCCGGGGAGCTGTTTTTT.

The chain uses TRBV5-5 and TRBJ2-5; D perhaps matches TRBD1 (6 bases). Looked up from germline, CDR1 is SGHKS and CDR2 is YYEKEE (reference sequence). The CDR3 length is 15 residues. The V end was cut by 6 bases, the J end by 5 bases, with 20 bases between. CDR3 sequence reads: CASINSPGQGETQYF. In DNA, the CDR3 is TGTGCCAGCATCAACAGCCCGGGACAAGGGGAGACCCAGTACTTC.

The chain has TRBV2 and TRBJ1-3; D gene uncertain. V was trimmed by 6 bases and J by 0 bases, leaving 12 bases between them. The CDR3 loop spans 15 amino acids. Germline assignment: CDR1 SNHLY and CDR2 FYNNEI. This CDR3 is CASSTGFSSGNTIYF. The CDR3 bases are TGTGCCAGCAGCACCGGGTTTTCCTCTGGAAACACCATATATTTT.

This rearrangement joins TRBV10-3 to TRBJ1-5, with a tentative D call TRBD1 (6 bases). This CDR3 contains 14 residues. Per germline, CDR1 ENHRY and CDR2 SYGVKD. V gave up 6 bases and J gave up 2 bases, with 11 bases separating them. The CDR3 protein is CAIRGASGNQPQHF. The DNA for the CDR3 is TGTGCCATCAGGGGGGCCAGCGGCAATCAGCCCCAGCATTTT.

The chain is built from TRBV7-9 and TRBJ1-1; TRBD1 matches at 10 bases. J lost 0 bases, V lost 2 bases, and 6 bases had no gene match. The CDR3 is 17 amino acids. CDR1 and CDR2 from the germline V gene are SEHNR and FQNEAQ (reference sequence). CDR3 in amino acids: CASSLPGQGTMNTEAFF. In nucleotides, the CDR3 is TGTGCCAGCAGCTTACCGGGACAGGGGACAATGAACACTGAAGCTTTCTTT. Drawing the rest from reference TRBV7-9 and TRBJ1-1, the complete variable domain is DTGVSQNPRHKITKRGQNVTFRCDPISEHNRLYWYRQTLGQGPEFLTYFQNEAQLEKSRLLSDRFSAERPKGSFSTLEIQRTEQGDSAMYLCASSLPGQGTMNTEAFFGQGTRLTVV.

This chain joins TRBV27 and TRBJ1-4; TRBD1 is a possible D gene (5 bases). The CDR3 consists of 11 residues. The germline gives CDR1 MNHEY, CDR2 SMNVEV (reference sequence). Trimming removed 8 bases at V and 12 bases at J, with 13 bases between. The CDR3 nucleotides read TGTGCCAGCTATGGGGGGGGAGAACTGTTTTTT. It codes for CASYGGGELFF.

This clone was counted between two and nine times. The genes are TRBV6-1 and TRBJ1-2; D is unclear. Trimming stripped 2 bases from V and 4 bases from J, with 5 bases between. CDR3 length: 12 amino acids. CDR1 is MNHNS and CDR2 is SASEGT in the germline V gene. The CDR3 sequence: CASSESVYGYTF. CDR3 coding DNA: TGTGCCAGCAGTGAATCTGTCTATGGCTACACCTTC.

CDR3 in DNA: TGCGCCAGCAGCTTGGGGCTGGGAACGGAGGGCTACACCTTC. It encodes CASSLGLGTEGYTF. The chain employs TRBV5-1 and TRBJ1-2; D unresolved. Germline V gives CDR1 SGHRS, CDR2 YFSETQ. The CDR3 covers 14 residues. Trimming left V 0 bases short and J 8 bases short, with 14 bases between.

This clone has a handful of counts. CDR3 protein: CASSQEGYEQYF. CDR3 coding DNA: TGCGCCAGCAGCCAAGAGGGCTACGAGCAGTACTTC. This chain joins TRBV4-1 and TRBJ2-7; D remains unclear. The germline gives CDR1 MGHRA, CDR2 YSYEKL. This CDR3 spans 12 amino acids. Trimming removed 0 bases from V and 3 bases from J, with 3 bases in between.

The chain links TRBV5-8 to TRBJ2-2, with 7 bases lining up with TRBD1. CDR1 SGHTS and CDR2 YDEGEE come from the germline V gene. The V and J ends lost 5 bases and 3 bases, in that order; junction bases with no gene match: 7. The CDR3 length is 15 residues. The CDR3 DNA reads as TGTGCCAGCAGTTTGACAGGGTACTACACCGGGGAGCTGTTTTTT. Translating gives CASSLTGYYTGELFF.

This clone was detected only a few times. The V call is TRBV28, the J call TRBJ2-1, with TRBD1 matching over 8 bases. Trimming at V came to 6 bases and at J to 0 bases, leaving 1 base not matched to a gene. The germline gives CDR1 MDHEN, CDR2 SYDVKM. The CDR3 has 14 residues. The CDR3 loop is CASRQGDSYNEQFF. CDR3 coding DNA: TGTGCCAGCAGACAGGGGGACTCCTACAATGAGCAGTTCTTC.